A single T cell receptor beta chain is shown here with its context. Its cognate antigen is unknown. The TCR beta cDNA libraries carried unique molecular identifiers. Input of roughly 1 to 11 million T cells yielded 450,000 to 550,000 cDNA molecules. Using its own MiXCR run on the PCR reads, TCRdb lists one record per CDR3 protein. The table lists hundreds of thousands of distinct CDR3 sequences, under 70% of them singletons. V was trimmed by 5 bases and J by 4 bases, leaving 18 bases between them. CDR1 and CDR2 (germline): SGHAT, FQNNGV. This CDR3 region has 16 residues. The sample is drawn from a study of post-analysis software for immune sequencing data. General study points: The five TRBV segments detected at higher frequency in patients than in controls included TRBV5-6, TRBV5-1 and TRBV20-1. Co-batched samples clustered tightly together by F measure. Patients with multiple sclerosis recorded significantly lower normalized Chao1 diversity than controls, the study found.

The sequencing input was blood. The V call is TRBV11-2, the J call TRBJ2-1, with a weak D call TRBD2 (5 bases). The clonotype comes from a girl aged 5-17 years with multiple sclerosis. Here the CDR3 reads CASSPPGERVYNEQFF. The CDR3 nucleotides read TGTGCCAGCAGCCCCCCTGGGGAGAGGGTTTACAATGAGCAGTTCTTC.